The clone carrying this TCR beta chain was seen once. No antigen is known for it. These data originate in a study of T-cell memory formation after mild COVID-19. This CDR3 is 16 amino acids long. Germline V lookup: CDR1 MNHEY, CDR2 SVGAGI. V was clipped by 4 bases and J by 7 bases, with 17 bases between them. Study conclusions and caveats: There were some responding clones in pre-infection memory, which suggested that cross-reactive memory had joined. The study found contracting CD4+ clones mainly in CM and EM and contracting CD8+ clones in EMRA. Day 15 to 85 contracting clones showed balanced CD4/CD8; day 15 to 37 expanders favored CD4+.

Constant-segment primers were used for 5'RACE, and the resulting TCR alpha and TCR beta cDNA libraries carried sample barcodes and UMIs. MiXCR, applied by TCRdb to the 5' RACE reads, yields one record per CDR3 protein. This sample yields 95,000 to 120,000 distinct CDR3 sequences, of which over 15% are seen a single time; less than 6% belongs to the top ten. This TCR came from a man younger than 35 who had mild COVID-19 (a few samples of this study predate the infection). Cell type and time point are not known. This chain uses TRBV6-5 with TRBJ1-6; D is possibly TRBD1 (5 bases). Sequencing was performed on PBMCs or a T cell subset sorted from them (not recorded which). CDR3 region: CASSFRWGGENSPLHF. CDR3 DNA: TGTGCCAGCAGTTTCCGATGGGGGGGGGAAAATTCACCCCTCCACTTT.